This T cell receptor (beta chain) was sequenced in a study of cytomegalovirus exposure and HLA in healthy donors. The wider study: Approximately 85 million unique TCRs from HLA-typed donors were held in an early data release. Study-wide findings and caveats: Researchers reported from a later analysis that most CMV-associated TCR beta chains appeared HLA-restricted.

On this clone: The antigen is unknown.

Researchers ran the PCR with 60 Vbeta and 13 Jbeta primers. Method: immunoSEQ multiplex PCR; TCRdb's copy keeps in-frame clones and lacks some. This table holds roughly 100,000 clones, about 76% found once. Healthy bone marrow donors formed the donor group. The sequenced material came from PBMCs. This sequence originates from a woman between 50 and 59 years old in good health and CMV-seropositive.

The CDR3 is CASSPPRGSTNYGYTF. The CDR3 coding sequence is TGTGCCAGCAGCCCTCCACGGGGGTCTACTAACTATGGCTACACCTTC. The chain recombines TRBV5-8 with TRBJ1-2, with D perhaps TRBD1 (5 bases). The V gene lost 4 bases and the J gene lost 0 bases, with 16 bases spanning the gap. CDR1 is SGHTS, CDR2 YDEGEE, per germline. The length of the CDR3 is 16 residues.